This is a list of T cell receptor beta chains from one sample in a study of control samples from healthy donors and cancer patients. The assay was immunoSEQ multiplex PCR, and TCRdb's table has in-frame clones only and misses some. The sample records some 67,000 clones, 87% being singletons. Specimen: PBMCs. The receptor source for this set is a woman between 45 and 60 years old with head and neck cancer. CDR3s include the opening cysteine and the closing phenylalanine or tryptophan.

len,v_gene,CDR3aa
14,TRBV11-2,CASSLASSYTEAFF
12,TRBV6-5,CASSYLGYGYTF
16,TRBV29-1,CSVLEGTRGLAGELFF
15,TRBV5-1,CASRQLAGGYNEQFF
16,TRBV7-2,CASSFQGANSGNTIYF
15,TRBV3-1/TRBV3-2,CASSRSGGGNEKLFF
15,TRBV16,CASSQAPYSNQPQHF
15,TRBV30,CAWSVRGLSGNTIYF
14,TRBV5-1,CASRMDIMNTEAFF
15,TRBV4-3,CASSQGLQGANGYTF
13,TRBV12-3/TRBV12-4,CASNLQGSTEAFF
14,TRBV7-6,CASTESGYDQPQHF
15,TRBV5-4,CASSLAGPTNYGYTF
15,TRBV7-2,CASSPTGPSNQPQHF
17,TRBV7-7,CASSFNRGPSSTGELFF
17,TRBV6-2/TRBV6-3,CASSLDPEDSYNSPLHF
14,TRBV5-1,CASSPDRSTDTQYF
17,TRBV27,CASSLFRDRGLQETQYF
13,TRBV28,CASRGTANTEAFF
12,TRBV5-1,CASSLGSGTQYF
15,TRBV18,CASSPAGGLPDTQYF